This TCR beta chain was recorded in a study of metastatic and nonmetastatic thyroid tumors. Until they underwent thyroid surgery, no patient had received any treatment. Under the authors' procedure: The authors used CDR3 differences across clinicopathological groups to build a distant-metastasis classifier for papillary thyroid cancer. TCRdb reanalyzed the PCR reads with MiXCR. TCRdb's processing, not the authors', yielded these V and J calls. The table lists approximately 69,000 clones, about 14% of them singletons, with approximately 6.1% in the top ten. The study's findings and limits: Compared with benign nodules, malignant thyroid tumors were reported to have significantly higher TCR beta diversity in both blood and tumor.

Ten or more counts support this clone. Its antigen is unidentified. CDR1 and CDR2 (germline): MNHNS, SASEGT. This CDR3 spans 17 amino acids. With 6 bases clipped from V and 1 base from J, the junction kept 11 bases outside the gene matches. The sequenced material came from blood. The sequence came from a male donor with papillary thyroid cancer or a benign thyroid nodule (not recorded which). Some clones in this sample may be carry-over from other donors' samples. The rearrangement joins TRBV6-1 to TRBJ1-1; 10 bases agree with TRBD1. The CDR3 DNA follows: TGTGCCAGCAGCCGAATGCCGGGACAGGGGAAGAACACTGAAGCTTTCTTT. Translated, it gives CASSRMPGQGKNTEAFF.